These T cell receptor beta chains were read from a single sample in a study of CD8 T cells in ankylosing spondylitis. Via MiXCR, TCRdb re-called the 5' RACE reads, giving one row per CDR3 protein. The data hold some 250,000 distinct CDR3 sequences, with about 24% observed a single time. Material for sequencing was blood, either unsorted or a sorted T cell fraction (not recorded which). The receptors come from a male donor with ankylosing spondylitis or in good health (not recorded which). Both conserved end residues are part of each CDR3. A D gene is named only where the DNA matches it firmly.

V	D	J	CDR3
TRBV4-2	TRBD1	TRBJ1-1	CASSPGQGEVGTEAFF
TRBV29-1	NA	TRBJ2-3	CSVDGARGVPDTQYF
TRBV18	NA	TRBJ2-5	CASSDSYGETQYF
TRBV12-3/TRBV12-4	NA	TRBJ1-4	CASSISGGDESFEKLFF
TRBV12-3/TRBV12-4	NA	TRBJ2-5	CASIRGMGKETQYF
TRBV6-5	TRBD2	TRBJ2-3	CASSYYLAGADTQYF
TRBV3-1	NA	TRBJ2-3	CASSQGRMAQYF
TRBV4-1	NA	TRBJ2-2	CASSQVRSHTGELFF
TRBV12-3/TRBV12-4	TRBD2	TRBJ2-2	CASRLAENTGELFF
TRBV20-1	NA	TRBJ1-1	CSARDLAQEEAFF
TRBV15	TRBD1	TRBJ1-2	CATSIRGQGAGGYTF
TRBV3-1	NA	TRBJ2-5	CASSQGIGRKETQYF
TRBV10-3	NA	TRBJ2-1	CAISGTFIGEQFF
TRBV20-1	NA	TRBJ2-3	CSARAGTTDTQYF
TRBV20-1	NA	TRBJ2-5	CSARRAQETQYF
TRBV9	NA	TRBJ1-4	CASSEGIGNEKLFF
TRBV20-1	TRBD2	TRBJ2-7	CSAGLVDYEQYF
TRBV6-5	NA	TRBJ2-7	CASSYPSVSGTYEQYF
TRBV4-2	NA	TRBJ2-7	CASSQDYGNRGEQYF
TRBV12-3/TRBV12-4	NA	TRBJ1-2	CASSRQARFEGYTF
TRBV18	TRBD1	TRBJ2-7	CASSGTTGPYEQYF
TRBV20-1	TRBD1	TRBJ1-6	CSARDRFRSPLHF
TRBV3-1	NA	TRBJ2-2	CASSQGRAGELFF
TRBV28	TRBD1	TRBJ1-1	CASRTGGAGAQTEAFF
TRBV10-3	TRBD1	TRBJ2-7	CAITSGGNEQYF
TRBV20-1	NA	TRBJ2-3	CSPSGTYTDTQYF